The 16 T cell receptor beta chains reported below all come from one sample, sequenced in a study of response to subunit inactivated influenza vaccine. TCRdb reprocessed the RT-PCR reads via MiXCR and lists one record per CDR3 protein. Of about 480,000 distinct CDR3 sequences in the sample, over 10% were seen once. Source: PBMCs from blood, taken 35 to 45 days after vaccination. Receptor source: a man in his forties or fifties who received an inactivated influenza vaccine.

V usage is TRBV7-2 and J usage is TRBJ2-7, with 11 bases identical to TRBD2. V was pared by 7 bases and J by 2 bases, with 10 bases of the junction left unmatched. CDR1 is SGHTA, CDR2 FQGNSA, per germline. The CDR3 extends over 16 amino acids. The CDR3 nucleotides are TGTGCCAGCACCGTCGCGGGACTAGCGGATACCTACGAGCAGTACTTC. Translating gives CASTVAGLADTYEQYF.

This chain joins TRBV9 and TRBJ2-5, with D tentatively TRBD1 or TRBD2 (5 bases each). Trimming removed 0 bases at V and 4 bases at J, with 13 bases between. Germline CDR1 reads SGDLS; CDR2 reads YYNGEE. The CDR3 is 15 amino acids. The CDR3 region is CASSVDVWDGETQYF. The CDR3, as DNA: TGTGCCAGCAGCGTAGATGTGTGGGACGGAGAGACCCAGTACTTC.

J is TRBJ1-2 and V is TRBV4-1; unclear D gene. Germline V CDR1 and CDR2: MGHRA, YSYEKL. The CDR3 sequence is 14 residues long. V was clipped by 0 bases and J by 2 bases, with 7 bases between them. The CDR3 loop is CASSQEAQNYGYTF. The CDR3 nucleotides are TGCGCCAGCAGCCAAGAAGCCCAGAACTATGGCTACACCTTC.

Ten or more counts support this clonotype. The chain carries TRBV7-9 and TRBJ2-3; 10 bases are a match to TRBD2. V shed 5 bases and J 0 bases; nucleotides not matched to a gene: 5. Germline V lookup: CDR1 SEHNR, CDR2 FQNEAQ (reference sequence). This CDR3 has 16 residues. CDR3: CASSPLAGSSTDTQYF. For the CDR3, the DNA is TGTGCCAGCAGCCCACTAGCGGGATCTAGCACAGATACGCAGTATTTT.

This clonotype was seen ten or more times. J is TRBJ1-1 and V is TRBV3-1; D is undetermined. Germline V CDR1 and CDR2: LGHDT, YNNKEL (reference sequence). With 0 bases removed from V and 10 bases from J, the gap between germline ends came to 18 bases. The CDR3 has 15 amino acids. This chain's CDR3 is CASSQDVVYRRRAFF. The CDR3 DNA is TGTGCCAGCAGCCAAGATGTTGTTTATAGGCGGCGAGCTTTCTTT.

The CDR3 here is CASSLVVDPRVNEQFF. The CDR3 nucleotides read TGTGCCAGCAGCTTAGTAGTGGACCCGAGGGTAAATGAGCAGTTCTTC. The V call is TRBV7-9, the J call TRBJ2-1; TRBD2 might be the D (5 bases). The V gene lost 1 base and the J gene lost 7 bases, with 17 bases spanning the gap. Per the germline V gene, CDR1 is SEHNR and CDR2 is FQNEAQ (reference sequence). CDR3 length equals 16 residues.

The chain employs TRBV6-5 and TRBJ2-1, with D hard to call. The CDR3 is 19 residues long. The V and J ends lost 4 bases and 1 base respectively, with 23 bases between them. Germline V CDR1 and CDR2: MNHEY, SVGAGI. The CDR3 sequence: CASSFPRLQHKRSYNEQFF. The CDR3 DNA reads TGTGCCAGCAGTTTCCCCAGGCTGCAACACAAAAGATCCTACAATGAGCAGTTCTTC.

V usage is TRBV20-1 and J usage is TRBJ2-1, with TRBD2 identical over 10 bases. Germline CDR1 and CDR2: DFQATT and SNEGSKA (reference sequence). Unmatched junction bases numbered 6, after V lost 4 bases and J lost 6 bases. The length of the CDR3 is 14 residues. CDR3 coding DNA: TGCAGTGCTACATCTAGCGGGAGTAGCAATGAGCAGTTCTTC. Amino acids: CSATSSGSSNEQFF.

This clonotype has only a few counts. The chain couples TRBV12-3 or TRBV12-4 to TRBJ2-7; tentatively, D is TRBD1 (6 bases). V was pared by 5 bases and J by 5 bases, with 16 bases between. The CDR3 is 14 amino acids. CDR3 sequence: CASSPPQGRDEQYF. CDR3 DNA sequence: TGTGCCAGCAGTCCGCCACAGGGAAGAGACGAGCAGTACTTC.

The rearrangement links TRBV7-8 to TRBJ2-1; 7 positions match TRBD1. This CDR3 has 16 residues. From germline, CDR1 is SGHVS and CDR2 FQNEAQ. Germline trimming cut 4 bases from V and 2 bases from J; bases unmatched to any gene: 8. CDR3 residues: CASSSRRDSAYNEQFF. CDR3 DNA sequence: TGTGCCAGCAGCTCCCGCCGGGACAGCGCCTACAATGAGCAGTTCTTC.

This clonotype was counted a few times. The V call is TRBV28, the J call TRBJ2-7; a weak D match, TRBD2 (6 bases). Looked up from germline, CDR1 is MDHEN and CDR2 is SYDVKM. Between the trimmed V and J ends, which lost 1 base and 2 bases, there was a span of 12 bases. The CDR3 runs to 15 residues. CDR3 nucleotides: TGTGCCAGCAGTTTATCCCCTAGCGTCGCCTACGAGCAGTACTTC. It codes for CASSLSPSVAYEQYF.

The CDR3 here is CASGNWRGAYEQYF. DNA for the CDR3: TGTGCCAGCGGTAATTGGCGGGGCGCCTACGAGCAGTACTTC. The chain carries TRBV6-2 or TRBV6-3 and TRBJ2-7; tentatively, D is TRBD2 (6 bases). Trimming removed 8 bases from V and 2 bases from J, with 16 bases in between. Germline V lookup: CDR1 MNHEY, CDR2 SVGEGT. This CDR3 has 14 residues.

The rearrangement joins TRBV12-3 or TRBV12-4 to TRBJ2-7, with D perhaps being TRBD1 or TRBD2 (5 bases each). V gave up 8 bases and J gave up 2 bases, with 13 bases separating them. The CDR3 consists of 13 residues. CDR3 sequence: CASSGTGAYEQYF. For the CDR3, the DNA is TGTGCCAGCTCGGGGACGGGTGCCTACGAGCAGTACTTC.

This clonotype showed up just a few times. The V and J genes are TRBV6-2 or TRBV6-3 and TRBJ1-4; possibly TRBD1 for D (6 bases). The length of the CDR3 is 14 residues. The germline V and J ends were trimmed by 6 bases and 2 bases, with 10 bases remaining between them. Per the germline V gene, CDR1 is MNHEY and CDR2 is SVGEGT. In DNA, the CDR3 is TGTGCCAGCAGCAAAACAGGGACTAATGAAAAACTGTTTTTT. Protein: CASSKTGTNEKLFF.

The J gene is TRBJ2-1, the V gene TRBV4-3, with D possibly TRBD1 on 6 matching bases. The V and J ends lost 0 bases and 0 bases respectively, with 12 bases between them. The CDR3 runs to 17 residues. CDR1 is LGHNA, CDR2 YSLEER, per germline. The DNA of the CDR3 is TGCGCCAGCAGCCAAGAAGGGGGTACTAGCTCCTACAATGAGCAGTTCTTC. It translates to CASSQEGGTSSYNEQFF.

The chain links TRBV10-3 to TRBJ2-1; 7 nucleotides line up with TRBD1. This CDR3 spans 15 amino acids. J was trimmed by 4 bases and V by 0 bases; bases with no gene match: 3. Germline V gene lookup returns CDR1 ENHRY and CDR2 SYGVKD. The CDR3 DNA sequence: TGTGCCATCAGTGAGTCAGGGGGCGCGTACAATGAGCAGTTCTTC. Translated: CAISESGGAYNEQFF.